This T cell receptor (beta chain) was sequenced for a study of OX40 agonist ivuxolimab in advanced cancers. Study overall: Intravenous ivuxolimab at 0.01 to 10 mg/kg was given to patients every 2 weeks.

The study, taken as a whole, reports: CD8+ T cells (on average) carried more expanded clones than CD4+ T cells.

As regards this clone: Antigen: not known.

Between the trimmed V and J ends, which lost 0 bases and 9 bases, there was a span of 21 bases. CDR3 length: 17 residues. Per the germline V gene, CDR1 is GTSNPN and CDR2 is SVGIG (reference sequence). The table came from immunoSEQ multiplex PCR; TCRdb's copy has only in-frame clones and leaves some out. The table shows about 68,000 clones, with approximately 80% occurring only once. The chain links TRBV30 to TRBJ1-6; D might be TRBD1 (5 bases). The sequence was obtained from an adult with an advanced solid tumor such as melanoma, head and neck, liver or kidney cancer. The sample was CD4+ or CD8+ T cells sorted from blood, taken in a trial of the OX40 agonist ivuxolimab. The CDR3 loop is CAWSVRWGRGKSSPLHF. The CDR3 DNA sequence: TGTGCCTGGAGTGTACGGTGGGGTCGGGGCAAAAGTTCACCCCTCCACTTT.